This T cell receptor (beta chain) is from a study of PD-1 blockade in mismatch repair-deficient tumors. Using immunoSEQ multiplex PCR, the repertoire was profiled, and TCRdb retains in-frame clones only, with some absent. The sample carries around 16,000 clones, about 80% recorded once. The CDR3 sequence is 16 residues long. The V gene end was trimmed by 5 bases and the J gene end by 4 bases; junction bases not matched to a gene: 8. Germline V gives CDR1 LNHDA, CDR2 SQIVND (reference sequence). The receptor's source is an adult with mismatch repair-deficient cancer. V is TRBV19 and J is TRBJ2-1; TRBD2 agrees at 10 bases. The source was PBMCs, collected 4 weeks after starting pembrolizumab. CDR3 nucleotides: TGTGCCAGTAGTTGGAGTAGCGGGAGGCGGTACAATGAGCAGTTCTTC. It codes for CASSWSSGRRYNEQFF.